The following is a T cell receptor (beta chain) sequence with its context. The data were taken from a study of blood T cell repertoires in COVID-19. About the study: The United States, Italy and Spain provided the acute and convalescent COVID-19 samples. T cells, B-cell-depleted T cells, or PBMCs supplied cDNA or gDNA.

Original handling: Amplified reference gene primers provided the basis for estimating nucleated cell counts. The data were produced by immunoSEQ multiplex PCR, yet TCRdb's version contains in-frame clones alone and is incomplete. The D gene and trimming were derived from the DNA, and the V and J assignments and clone size from that table. This sample has some 150,000 clones, with approximately 84% found just once. Clinical history as reported by participants underpinned cohort assignment. The clonotype originates from a human donor with acute COVID-19. The donor label of this sample is uncertain. Sample: PBMCs or T cells enriched from blood (not recorded which).

The CDR3 nucleotides read TGTGCCAGCAGTTTGAGGGATGTGGATCAGCCCCAGCATTTT. Its protein is CASSLRDVDQPQHF. V usage is TRBV27 and J usage is TRBJ1-5, with D hard to call. Per the germline V gene, CDR1 is MNHEY and CDR2 is SMNVEV (reference sequence). V was clipped by 3 bases and J by 5 bases, with 11 bases between them. This CDR3 is built from 14 residues.